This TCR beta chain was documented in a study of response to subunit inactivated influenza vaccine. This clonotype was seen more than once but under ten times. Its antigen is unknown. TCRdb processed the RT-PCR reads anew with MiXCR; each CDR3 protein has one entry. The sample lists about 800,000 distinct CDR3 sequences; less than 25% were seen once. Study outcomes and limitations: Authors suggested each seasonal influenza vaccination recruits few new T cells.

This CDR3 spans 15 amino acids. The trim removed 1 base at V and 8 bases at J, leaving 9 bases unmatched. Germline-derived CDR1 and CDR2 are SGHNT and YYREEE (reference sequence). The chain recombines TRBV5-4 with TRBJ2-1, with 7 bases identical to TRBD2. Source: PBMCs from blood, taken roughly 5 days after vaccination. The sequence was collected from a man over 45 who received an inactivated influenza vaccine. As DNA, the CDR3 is TGTGCCAGCAGCTTGAACAGCGGGATCGCCCATGAGCAGTTCTTC. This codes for CASSLNSGIAHEQFF.